A single sample gave rise to the 20 T cell receptor beta chains below, sequenced in a study of cytomegalovirus exposure and HLA in healthy donors. Repertoires were generated with immunoSEQ multiplex PCR, while TCRdb's copy carries only in-frame clones and drops some. Among 90,000 or so clones listed, 96% were seen once. The sample taken for sequencing was PBMCs. These receptors originate from a man younger than 35 in good health and CMV-seronegative.

V usage is TRBV5-1 and J usage is TRBJ2-7; D may be TRBD2 (6 bases). This CDR3 spans 15 amino acids. The germline V and J ends were trimmed by 5 bases and 0 bases, with 15 bases remaining between them. Per the germline V gene, CDR1 is SGHRS and CDR2 is YFSETQ. The CDR3: CASREALSGSYEQYF. The DNA of the CDR3 is TGCGCCAGCAGAGAAGCTCTTAGCGGCTCCTACGAGCAGTACTTC.

The chain carries TRBV12-5 and TRBJ2-1, with 12 positions matching TRBD2. Germline CDR1 LGHNT, CDR2 FRNRAP. V was clipped by 6 bases and J by 2 bases; unmatched bases: 11. CDR3 length: 18 residues. The CDR3 bases are TGTGCTAGTGGAAATCCGTCGACTAGCGGGAGACCCTACAATGAGCAGTTCTTC. Residues: CASGNPSTSGRPYNEQFF.

The chain joins TRBV9 to TRBJ2-1; 14 bases align to TRBD2. The CDR3 sequence is 16 residues long. Germline lookup yields CDR1 SGDLS and CDR2 YYNGEE. Trimming took 2 bases from V and 8 from J; bases not matched to a gene: 6. The DNA for the CDR3 is TGTGCCAGCAGCGTCAGACTAGCGGGAGGGAGCTATGAGCAGTTCTTC. Its protein is CASSVRLAGGSYEQFF.

The CDR3 reads CASSEGIYQPQHF. The CDR3 coding sequence is TGTGCCAGCAGTGAGGGAATCTATCAGCCCCAGCATTTT. This rearrangement joins TRBV6-5 to TRBJ1-5; no reliable D call. The CDR3 has 13 residues. V dropped 5 bases and J dropped 5 bases, with 10 bases sitting between them. Germline-derived CDR1 and CDR2 are MNHEY and SVGAGI.

The J gene is TRBJ2-2, the V gene TRBV6-4; D perhaps matches TRBD1 (6 bases). Germline V gene sequence: CDR1 MRHNA, CDR2 SNTAGT. This CDR3 is 15 amino acids long. V was cut by 2 bases and J by 6 bases, with 13 bases left in between. The CDR3 DNA follows: TGTGCCAGCAGTGACGGGCGGACAGCTCCCGGGGAGCTGTTTTTT. It is translated as CASSDGRTAPGELFF.

The rearrangement links TRBV5-6 to TRBJ2-5, with 12 positions matching TRBD2. V dropped 0 bases and J dropped 7; count of bases not matched to a gene: 7. The CDR3 sequence is 16 residues long. The V gene's germline CDR1 is SGHDT and CDR2 YYEEEE. The CDR3 reads CASSLALAGGPGTQYF. For the CDR3, the DNA is TGTGCCAGCAGCTTGGCCCTAGCGGGAGGGCCCGGGACCCAGTACTTC. Complete variable domain (other parts from reference TRBV5-6 and TRBJ2-5): DAGVTQSPTHLIKTRGQQVTLRCSPKSGHDTVSWYQQALGQGPQFIFQYYEEEERQRGNFPDRFSGHQFPNYSSELNVNALLLGDSALYLCASSLALAGGPGTQYFGPGTRLLVL.

The chain joins TRBV19 to TRBJ2-1, with 13 bases aligning to TRBD2. V was clipped by 7 bases and J by 4 bases; unmatched bases: 10. The V gene's germline CDR1 is LNHDA and CDR2 SQIVND (reference sequence). This CDR3 contains 17 residues. The CDR3 is CASTPRTSGSPYNEQFF. The CDR3, as DNA: TGTGCCAGTACCCCCAGGACTAGCGGGAGCCCTTACAATGAGCAGTTCTTC.

V usage is TRBV11-3 and J usage is TRBJ2-5; perhaps TRBD1 as D (6 bases). V was trimmed by 0 bases and J by 0 bases, leaving 14 bases between them. This CDR3 has 17 residues. In germline, CDR1 is SGHNT, CDR2 YENEEA. In DNA form, the CDR3 reads TGTGCCAGCAGCTTAGAGGCTGGGACAAAGTACCAAGAGACCCAGTACTTC. This encodes CASSLEAGTKYQETQYF. The complete variable domain, with remaining parts taken from reference TRBV11-3 and TRBJ2-5, reads EAGVVQSPRYKIIEKKQPVAFWCNPISGHNTLYWYLQNLGQGPELLIRYENEEAVDDSQLPKDRFSAERLKGVDSTLKIQPAELGDSAVYLCASSLEAGTKYQETQYFGPGTRLLVL.

J is TRBJ2-3 and V is TRBV10-1; possibly TRBD2 for D (7 bases). Germline V gives CDR1 WNHNN, CDR2 SYGVQD (reference sequence). The V end lost 2 bases, the J end lost 3 bases, and 9 bases lay between the germline ends. This CDR3 is 14 amino acids long. In DNA form, the CDR3 reads TGCGCCAGCAGTGAGGGGAGGGGGACAGATACGCAGTATTTT. It codes for CASSEGRGTDTQYF.

The V gene is TRBV10-3, the J gene TRBJ1-1; TRBD1 matches 8 bases. The germline V gene has CDR1 ENHRY and CDR2 SYGVKD. This CDR3 is 15 amino acids long. Germline trimming cut 7 bases from V and 1 base from J; bases unmatched to any gene: 8. The CDR3 nucleotides read TGTGCCATCAAGGAAACCGGACAGGGGAACACTGAAGCTTTCTTT. Translation gives CAIKETGQGNTEAFF.

This clone is a singleton in its sample. The genes are TRBV27 and TRBJ1-3, with a weak D call TRBD1 (6 bases). The CDR3 extends over 16 amino acids. Trimming shortened V by 6 bases and J by 2 bases, and 17 bases separated the two germline ends. The germline V gene encodes CDR1 MNHEY and CDR2 SMNVEV (reference sequence). CDR3 nucleotide sequence: TGTGCCAGCAGCCGGGTTGCGGGGGCGGCTGGAAACACCATATATTTT. It yields the protein CASSRVAGAAGNTIYF.

The chain is built from TRBV21-1 and TRBJ1-5; the table's D call, TRBD1, was not checked against the DNA. TRBV21-1 is a listed pseudogene. The CDR3 totals 16 residues. The CDR3 coding sequence is TGTGCCAGCAGCGACCGGGACAGCCCTTGTATCGGACCCCAGCATTTT. This translates into CASSDRDSPCIGPQHF.

The chain uses TRBV18 and TRBJ2-3; 8 nucleotides align to TRBD2. The CDR3 length is 14 residues. The ends lost 3 bases at V and 6 bases at J; junction bases unmatched: 5. Germline V gene data show CDR1 as KGHSH and CDR2 as LQKENI. The CDR3 sequence: CASSPMAGGDTQYF. The CDR3 region has the DNA TGTGCCAGCTCACCTATGGCGGGAGGCGATACGCAGTATTTT.

The table lists this clone with a few counts. Written as DNA, the CDR3 is TGCGCCAGCAGGGGGACAGGGCTTTTAACTGAAGCTTTCTTT. Protein product: CASRGTGLLTEAFF. This chain joins TRBV4-1 and TRBJ1-1, with 9 bases fitting TRBD1. Per the germline V gene, CDR1 is MGHRA and CDR2 is YSYEKL. CDR3 length: 14 amino acids. V was pared by 6 bases and J by 5 bases, with 7 bases of the junction left unmatched.

V and J are TRBV27 and TRBJ2-1, with a possible D match to TRBD1 (6 bases). The germline V gene encodes CDR1 MNHEY and CDR2 SMNVEV (reference sequence). V shed 0 bases and J shed 3 bases, with 9 bases lying between them. The CDR3 sequence is 15 residues long. CDR3 sequence: CASSLSGADYNEQFF. The CDR3 nucleotides read TGTGCCAGCAGTTTATCGGGGGCCGACTACAATGAGCAGTTCTTC.

The genes are TRBV27 and TRBJ2-7, with 10 nucleotides matching TRBD1. The CDR3 runs 15 residues. J lost 3 bases, V lost 5 bases, and 7 bases had no gene match. Germline CDR1 reads MNHEY; CDR2 reads SMNVEV (reference sequence). As DNA, the CDR3 is TGTGCCAGCAGTCACACCGGGACAGGGGACTACGAGCAGTACTTC. It specifies CASSHTGTGDYEQYF.

This clone was recorded only once. The rearrangement joins TRBV6-5 to TRBJ1-2, with D unclear. Germline V gives CDR1 MNHEY, CDR2 SVGAGI. The V gene lost 8 bases and the J gene lost 4 bases, with 11 bases spanning the gap. The CDR3 is made up of 12 amino acids. This CDR3 is CASLARGYGYTF. CDR3 DNA: TGTGCCAGCCTCGCGCGGGGCTATGGCTACACCTTC.

V and J are TRBV19 and TRBJ2-2; tentative D call: TRBD1 (5 bases). V was pared by 10 bases and J by 4 bases, with 7 bases between. Looked up from germline, CDR1 is LNHDA and CDR2 is SQIVND (reference sequence). CDR3 length: 11 amino acids. The CDR3 DNA follows: TGTGCCACCCAGGGCACCGGGGAGCTGTTTTTT. This translates into CATQGTGELFF.

This chain joins TRBV5-4 and TRBJ2-6, with TRBD1 matching over 9 bases. Germline lookup yields CDR1 SGHNT and CDR2 YYREEE (reference sequence). V lost 0 bases and J lost 0; bases outside the gene matches: 7. CDR3 length equals 19 residues. The CDR3 sequence is CASSLGWDRDSSGANVLTF. The CDR3 region has the DNA TGTGCCAGCAGCTTGGGTTGGGACAGGGACAGCTCTGGGGCCAACGTCCTGACTTTC. Together with reference TRBV5-4 and TRBJ2-6, the CDR3 gives the full variable domain: ETGVTQSPTHLIKTRGQQVTLRCSSQSGHNTVSWYQQALGQGPQFIFQYYREEENGRGNFPPRFSGLQFPNYSSELNVNALELDDSALYLCASSLGWDRDSSGANVLTFGAGSRLTVL.

The V and J genes are TRBV19 and TRBJ2-7; D perhaps matches TRBD1 (5 bases). The CDR3 consists of 14 residues. V was cut by 5 bases and J by 2 bases, with 13 bases left in between. The germline gives CDR1 LNHDA, CDR2 SQIVND (reference sequence). The CDR3, as DNA: TGTGCCAGTAGTTTGCAGGGTGTGACCTACGAGCAGTACTTC. Protein product: CASSLQGVTYEQYF.